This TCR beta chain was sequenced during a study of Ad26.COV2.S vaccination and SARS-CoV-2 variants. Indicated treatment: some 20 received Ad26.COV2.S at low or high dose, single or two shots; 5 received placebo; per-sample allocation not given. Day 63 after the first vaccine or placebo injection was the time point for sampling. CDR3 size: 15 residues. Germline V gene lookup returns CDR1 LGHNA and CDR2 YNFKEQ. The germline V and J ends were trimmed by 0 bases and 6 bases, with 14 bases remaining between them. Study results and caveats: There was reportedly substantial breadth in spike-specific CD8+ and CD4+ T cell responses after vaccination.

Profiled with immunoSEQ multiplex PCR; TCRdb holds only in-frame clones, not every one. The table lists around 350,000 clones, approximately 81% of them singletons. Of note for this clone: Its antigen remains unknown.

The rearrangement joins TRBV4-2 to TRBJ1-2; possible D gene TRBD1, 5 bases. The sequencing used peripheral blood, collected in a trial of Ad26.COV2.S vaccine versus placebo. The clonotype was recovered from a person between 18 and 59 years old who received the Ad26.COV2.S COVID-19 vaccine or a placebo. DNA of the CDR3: TGTGCCAGCAGCCAAGATATCGGGGCGCAGGATGGCTACACCTTC. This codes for CASSQDIGAQDGYTF.